Listed below are T cell receptor beta chains from one sample, sequenced in a study of Graves' ophthalmopathy and Graves' hyperthyroidism. TCRdb processed the multiplex PCR reads anew with MiXCR; each CDR3 protein has one entry. This sample has 500,000 to 700,000 distinct CDR3 sequences, with 22% found just once. The source material was peripheral blood. These receptor sequences come from a woman under 30 with stable Graves' hyperthyroidism. Some clones in this sample may be carry-over from other donors' samples. CDR3s include the opening cysteine and the closing phenylalanine or tryptophan. A D gene is named only where the DNA matches it firmly. Rows give clone size only sometimes, using once, few, many, or a class for an expanded clone.

NA	TRBV29-1	TRBJ1-1	NA	TGCAGCGTCCCACGGGGGGGGTCAGCTTTCTTT	CSVPRGGSAFF
NA	TRBV28	TRBJ2-7	TRBD1	TGTGCCAGCAGCCCACCGGGACAGACCCGCTACGAGCAGTACTTC	CASSPPGQTRYEQYF
many	TRBV13	TRBJ1-1	NA	TGTGCCAGCATACCGACAGGGAACACTGAAGCTTTCTTT	CASIPTGNTEAFF
many	TRBV27	TRBJ1-2	NA	TGTGCCAGCAGTTCCCTTGACGGCTATGGCTACACCTTC	CASSSLDGYGYTF
many	TRBV7-3	TRBJ1-2	TRBD1	TGTGCCAGCAGCAACAAGACAGGGCATCCGTCCTATGGCTACACCTTC	CASSNKTGHPSYGYTF
NA	TRBV28	TRBJ2-7	NA	TGTGCCAGCAGTTCCGATTTCTCCGAGCAGTACTTC	CASSSDFSEQYF
NA	TRBV11-2	TRBJ2-2	TRBD2	TGTGCCAGCAGCTTAGGAGCGGGAGGCCCCAACACCGGGGAGCTGTTTTTT	CASSLGAGGPNTGELFF
once	TRBV12-3/TRBV12-4	TRBJ2-2	NA	TGTGCCAGCAGTTTATATGGTAGCGGCCGTTCCACCGGGGAGCTGTTTTTT	CASSLYGSGRSTGELFF
NA	TRBV2	TRBJ1-2	NA	TGTGCCAGCAGTGAGGAAGGGGAAGGCTACACCTTC	CASSEEGEGYTF
many	TRBV24-1	TRBJ1-2	TRBD1	TGTGCCACCAGTGATTCACAGGGGGCGGCGGGCTACACCTTC	CATSDSQGAAGYTF
NA	TRBV7-9	TRBJ1-1	NA	TGTGCCAGCAGCAACGAATTGGAGGGCACTGAAGCTTTCTTT	CASSNELEGTEAFF
few	TRBV6-2/TRBV6-3	TRBJ1-2	NA	TGTGCCAGCAGCGACCCCCACAATGGCGATGGCTACACCTTC	CASSDPHNGDGYTF
many	TRBV5-1	TRBJ1-2	TRBD1	TGCGCCAGCAGCTTGGCGGACAGGCTACATGGCTACACCTTC	CASSLADRLHGYTF
many	TRBV30	TRBJ2-7	NA	TGTGCCTGGAGTGAAGTCGGTACGGGATACTACGAGCAGTACTTC	CAWSEVGTGYYEQYF
few	TRBV19	TRBJ1-5	NA	TGTGCCAGTAGTGGAGGGTCGGGGGACTATAGCAATCAGCCCCAGCATTTT	CASSGGSGDYSNQPQHF
few	TRBV14	TRBJ1-1	TRBD1	TGTGCCAGCAGCCCAGGGGGGAGGTCCACTGAAGCTTTCTTT	CASSPGGRSTEAFF
NA	TRBV7-8	TRBJ2-5	NA	TGTGCCAGCATTGACGGGGAGACCCAGTACTTC	CASIDGETQYF
NA	TRBV28	TRBJ1-1	TRBD1	TGTGCCGGGCTCCGGGACAGAGGGAGTCGCACTGAAGCTTTCTTT	CAGLRDRGSRTEAFF
many	TRBV30	TRBJ2-7	NA	TGTGCCTGGAGTGTCTCCGGTGGCGAGCAGTACTTC	CAWSVSGGEQYF
few	TRBV18	TRBJ2-2	NA	TGTGCCAGCTCACCTGGGACCCTGAACACCGGGGAGCTGTTTTTT	CASSPGTLNTGELFF
many	TRBV13	TRBJ1-2	TRBD1	TGTGCCAGCAGCTTACCGGACAGGGGGGATGGTGGCTACACCTTC	CASSLPDRGDGGYTF
many	TRBV19	TRBJ1-5	NA	TGTGCCAGTAGTATAAACGTACCAAATCAGCCCCAGCATTTT	CASSINVPNQPQHF
many	TRBV12-3/TRBV12-4	TRBJ1-3	NA	TGTGCCAGCAGTGGCGAGTTTGGCACCATATATTTT	CASSGEFGTIYF
many	TRBV19	TRBJ1-1	NA	TGTGCCAGTACCCAATCTGTTCACACTGAAGCTTTCTTT	CASTQSVHTEAFF
NA	TRBV6-1	TRBJ1-5	NA	TGTGCCAGCAGTGATAATGGCAATCAGCCCCAGCATTTT	CASSDNGNQPQHF
many	TRBV12-3/TRBV12-4	TRBJ1-2	TRBD1	TGTGCCAGCAGTTGGGACAGCCCCACCCTCACCTATGGCTACACCTTC	CASSWDSPTLTYGYTF
medium-sized	TRBV6-5	TRBJ1-1	NA	TGTGCCAGCAGTTACCCGGGAGCTATGAACACTGAAGCTTTCTTT	CASSYPGAMNTEAFF
few	TRBV5-1	TRBJ2-7	NA	TGCGCCAGCAGCTTGGAGGGAGGACTCTACGAGCAGTACTTC	CASSLEGGLYEQYF
many	TRBV10-1	TRBJ2-5	TRBD2	TGCGCCAGCAGTGCTAGACTAGCGGGGGACCAAGAGACCCAGTACTTC	CASSARLAGDQETQYF
many	TRBV27	TRBJ1-1	NA	TGTGCCAGCAGTTTAGTACTATATGCTGAAGCTTTCTTT	CASSLVLYAEAFF
many	TRBV30	TRBJ2-7	NA	TGTGCCTGGAGCGCAGGACAGGAGGGTTCCTACGAGCAGTACTTC	CAWSAGQEGSYEQYF
many	TRBV7-2	TRBJ2-7	NA	TGTGCCAGCAGCTTACACAGACGCACCGAGCAGTACTTC	CASSLHRRTEQYF
NA	TRBV11-3	TRBJ2-7	NA	TGTGCCAGCAGCCCCCCAAAGCCACCCTACGAGCAGTACTTC	CASSPPKPPYEQYF
many	TRBV12-3/TRBV12-4	TRBJ1-5	TRBD1	TGTGCCAGCAGTCCGACAGGGACAAATCAGCCCCAGCATTTT	CASSPTGTNQPQHF
many	TRBV12-3/TRBV12-4	TRBJ2-5	NA	TGTGCCAGCAGTCTCCAGGGAGCGAGCAGGAAGGGGGAGACCCAGTACTTC	CASSLQGASRKGETQYF
many	TRBV10-3	TRBJ1-3	NA	TGTGCCATCAGTGAGTCGTCGGGGCTCGGTGGAAACACCATATATTTT	CAISESSGLGGNTIYF
NA	TRBV13	TRBJ1-2	NA	TGTGCCAGCAGTTTCGGGCTTTCCTATGGCTACACCTTC	CASSFGLSYGYTF
many	TRBV5-1	TRBJ2-7	TRBD1	TGCGCCACCTCCCCTATGACAGGGACCGACGAGCAGTACTTC	CATSPMTGTDEQYF
many	TRBV6-2/TRBV6-3	TRBJ1-2	NA	TGTGCCAGCAGTTACATGACAGGCTATGGCTACACCTTC	CASSYMTGYGYTF
many	TRBV12-3/TRBV12-4	TRBJ1-5	TRBD1	TGTGCCAGCAGTATTGGACAGGGGCGTAATCAGCCCCAGCATTTT	CASSIGQGRNQPQHF
NA	TRBV4-1	TRBJ2-4	NA	TGCGCCAGCAGCCCCCAGACAGCCGACAAAAACATTCAGTACTTC	CASSPQTADKNIQYF
many	TRBV6-1	TRBJ2-7	NA	TGTGCCAGCAGTATTAAGAGGGGGGCAAGAACCTACGAGCAGTACTTC	CASSIKRGARTYEQYF
many	TRBV20-1	TRBJ1-2	TRBD1	TGCAGTGCCGACCCGACAGGGATCTTC	CSADPTGIF
NA	TRBV5-1	TRBJ2-5	TRBD2	TGCGCCAGCAGCTTAAATAGCGGGGAAGAAGAGACCCAGTACTTC	CASSLNSGEEETQYF
NA	TRBV6-1	TRBJ1-5	NA	TGTGCCAGCAGTCCCCGCAGGGACTTACGGGACAATCAGCCCCAGCATTTT	CASSPRRDLRDNQPQHF
NA	TRBV20-1	TRBJ2-7	TRBD1	TGCAGTGCTAGAGCGGGACAGGGGGACTACGAGCAGTACTTC	CSARAGQGDYEQYF
many	TRBV7-9	TRBJ1-2	NA	TGTGCCAGCAGCTTCTTTCAGGGGCCTAGAGGCTACACCTTC	CASSFFQGPRGYTF
many	TRBV11-2	TRBJ2-5	TRBD2	TGTGCCAGCGGTTGGCGGGGGGACCAAGAGACCCAGTACTTC	CASGWRGDQETQYF
NA	TRBV20-1	TRBJ2-5	TRBD2	TGCAGTGCGCAACCCGGGACTAGCGGAGAAGAGACCCAGTACTTC	CSAQPGTSGEETQYF
many	TRBV28	TRBJ1-1	TRBD1	TGTGCCAGCGGACTGTATGGGACAGTGAACACTGAAGCTTTCTTT	CASGLYGTVNTEAFF